Sequencing of this T cell receptor beta chain was carried out in a study of cytomegalovirus exposure and HLA in healthy donors. Study information: There were fewer than 500 genotyped donors. Of these, 81% fell in the genetic ancestry cluster associated with self-reported Caucasian donors.

This clone was seen once. This PCR relied on a set of 60 Vbeta primers and 13 Jbeta primers. Generated by immunoSEQ multiplex PCR, the TCRdb table keeps only in-frame clones and is missing some. The sample holds about 160,000 clones; over 65% are singletons and the top ten take about 4.3%. V lost 2 bases and J 1 base, leaving 14 bases between the germline ends. In germline, CDR1 is LNHDA, CDR2 SQIVND (reference sequence). The CDR3 runs to 16 residues. Sequenced sample: PBMCs. The receptor's source is a man aged 18 to 30 in good health and CMV-seropositive. This sequence joins TRBV19 and TRBJ1-1; D may be TRBD1 (5 bases). The CDR3 sequence is CASSILPGQKNTEAFF. Written as DNA, the CDR3 is TGTGCCAGTAGTATACTTCCAGGGCAGAAGAACACTGAAGCTTTCTTT.